This TCR beta chain was recorded in a study of T cells in Graves' hyperthyroidism and ophthalmopathy. Study-level background: Peripheral blood samples were taken at initial diagnosis, prior to any treatment. General study results and limits: Among clonotypes expanded in thyroid above 0.001, most were also found in blood.

This clonotype was observed at least ten times. Antigen: not known. Germline V CDR1 and CDR2: SGHRS, YFSETQ. V lost 6 bases, J lost 7 bases, and 18 bases stayed unmatched. This CDR3 has 17 residues. Amplification of TCR beta CDR3 regions was performed using RNA transcripts as template. TCR CDR3 underwent first-round RT-PCR with the HTBI primer set. TCRdb itself ran the multiplex PCR reads through MiXCR, one entry per CDR3 protein. This table holds about 260,000 distinct CDR3 sequences, 16% found once. The TCR sequence derives from a woman between 18 and 29 years old with Graves' ophthalmopathy. Sequenced input: blood. V is TRBV5-1 and J is TRBJ2-2; 7 bases are a match to TRBD2. CDR3 residues: CASTVPTAGDWGGELFF. For the CDR3, the DNA is TGCGCCAGCACCGTCCCCACTGCGGGGGACTGGGGCGGGGAGCTGTTTTTT.